A selection of T cell receptor beta chains follows, all from one sample in a study of early T cells in non-severe SARS-CoV-2 infection. MiXCR, run by TCRdb on the 5' RACE reads, gives a single entry per CDR3 protein. The sample lists tens of thousands of distinct CDR3 sequences; more than 5.5% were seen once. Sequencing input: whole blood. These receptors were taken from an adult who was a healthcare worker with PCR-confirmed SARS-CoV-2 infection or an uninfected control (not recorded which). The CDR3 runs from the conserved cysteine through the conserved F or W. The order of the fields is CDR3 length, D gene, clone size, V gene, J gene, CDR3 DNA, CDR3 protein. A D gene is named only where the DNA matches it firmly. Part of the rows lack a size; the others show once, few, many or a class for expanded clones.

CDR3 length: 14; D gene: NA; clone size: many; V gene: TRBV5-1; J gene: TRBJ1-2; CDR3 DNA: TGCGCCAGCACGTCTGGCGGGACTAACTATGGCTACACCTTC; CDR3 protein: CASTSGGTNYGYTF
CDR3 length: 15; D gene: NA; clone size: many; V gene: TRBV11-2; J gene: TRBJ2-5; CDR3 DNA: TGTGCCAGCAGCTTAGGACCGCAGGTCTTGGAGACCCAGTACTTC; CDR3 protein: CASSLGPQVLETQYF
CDR3 length: 14; D gene: NA; clone size: many; V gene: TRBV27; J gene: TRBJ1-5; CDR3 DNA: TGTGCCAGCAGTTTTGGAGGGGGGGATCAGCCCCAGCATTTT; CDR3 protein: CASSFGGGDQPQHF
CDR3 length: 16; D gene: NA; clone size: many; V gene: TRBV6-6; J gene: TRBJ2-1; CDR3 DNA: TGTGCCAGCAGTTACGCCGGAAGACGCTCCTACAATGAGCAGTTCTTC; CDR3 protein: CASSYAGRRSYNEQFF
CDR3 length: 15; D gene: NA; clone size: many; V gene: TRBV11-2; J gene: TRBJ2-1; CDR3 DNA: TGTGCCAGCAGCTTAGATCTAACAGGTTTTATCACCGAGTTCTTC; CDR3 protein: CASSLDLTGFITEFF
CDR3 length: 15; D gene: NA; clone size: few; V gene: TRBV20-1; J gene: TRBJ2-7; CDR3 DNA: TGCAGTGCTCACCAGGGGGGGAAAAGCTCCTACGAGCAGTACTTC; CDR3 protein: CSAHQGGKSSYEQYF
CDR3 length: 16; D gene: NA; clone size: NA; V gene: TRBV15; J gene: TRBJ2-7; CDR3 DNA: TGTGCCACCAGCAGCGGGACCGCGGTCGGTTCGGGCGAGCAGTACTTC; CDR3 protein: CATSSGTAVGSGEQYF
CDR3 length: 14; D gene: TRBD1; clone size: few; V gene: TRBV6-6; J gene: TRBJ2-5; CDR3 DNA: TGTGCCAGCAGTTCTTGGACAGGGCAAGAGACCCAGTACTTC; CDR3 protein: CASSSWTGQETQYF
CDR3 length: 13; D gene: NA; clone size: few; V gene: TRBV6-1; J gene: TRBJ1-1; CDR3 DNA: TGTGCCAGCGGGGGACGGTTGAACACTGAAGCTTTCTTT; CDR3 protein: CASGGRLNTEAFF
CDR3 length: 19; D gene: TRBD1; clone size: many; V gene: TRBV6-5; J gene: TRBJ1-6; CDR3 DNA: TGTGCCAGCAGTTATTATGCAGGGGGACCGAGCTCCTATAATTCACCCCTCCACTTT; CDR3 protein: CASSYYAGGPSSYNSPLHF
CDR3 length: 17; D gene: TRBD1; clone size: many; V gene: TRBV7-2; J gene: TRBJ2-3; CDR3 DNA: TGTGCCAGCAGCTTCCGACAGGGGCGCGCAGGTCAAGATACGCAGTATTTT; CDR3 protein: CASSFRQGRAGQDTQYF
CDR3 length: 15; D gene: TRBD1; clone size: many; V gene: TRBV2; J gene: TRBJ1-5; CDR3 DNA: TGTGCCAGCAGGGGGGACAGACTTAGCAATCAGCCCCAGCATTTT; CDR3 protein: CASRGDRLSNQPQHF
CDR3 length: 14; D gene: NA; clone size: NA; V gene: TRBV7-4; J gene: TRBJ2-3; CDR3 DNA: TGTGCCAGCAGCTTTGGACAGAGCACAGATACGCAGTATTTT; CDR3 protein: CASSFGQSTDTQYF
CDR3 length: 14; D gene: TRBD1; clone size: many; V gene: TRBV11-2; J gene: TRBJ2-7; CDR3 DNA: TGTGCCAGCAGCTCATTACAGGGGGGCTACGAGCAGTACTTC; CDR3 protein: CASSSLQGGYEQYF
CDR3 length: 16; D gene: NA; clone size: few; V gene: TRBV7-6; J gene: TRBJ2-1; CDR3 DNA: TGTGCCAGCAGCAGACAGCCTCCCGGGAAAGGAGATGAGCAGTTCTTC; CDR3 protein: CASSRQPPGKGDEQFF
CDR3 length: 18; D gene: NA; clone size: NA; V gene: TRBV6-5; J gene: TRBJ2-2; CDR3 DNA: TGTGCCAGCCTACCTCAGGGGCCAGGGGTAATTGGCACCGGGGAGCTGTTTTTT; CDR3 protein: CASLPQGPGVIGTGELFF
CDR3 length: 17; D gene: TRBD1; clone size: many; V gene: TRBV7-6; J gene: TRBJ2-2; CDR3 DNA: TGTGCCAGCAGCTTAGCGACGGGACAGTCGAACACCGGGGAGCTGTTTTTT; CDR3 protein: CASSLATGQSNTGELFF
CDR3 length: 14; D gene: TRBD1; clone size: many; V gene: TRBV27; J gene: TRBJ2-3; CDR3 DNA: TGTGCCAGCCGAAGGGGGACAGACACAGATACGCAGTATTTT; CDR3 protein: CASRRGTDTDTQYF
CDR3 length: 14; D gene: TRBD2; clone size: few; V gene: TRBV3-1; J gene: TRBJ2-3; CDR3 DNA: TGTGCCAGCAGCCGGACTAGCGGGACAGATACGCAGTATTTT; CDR3 protein: CASSRTSGTDTQYF